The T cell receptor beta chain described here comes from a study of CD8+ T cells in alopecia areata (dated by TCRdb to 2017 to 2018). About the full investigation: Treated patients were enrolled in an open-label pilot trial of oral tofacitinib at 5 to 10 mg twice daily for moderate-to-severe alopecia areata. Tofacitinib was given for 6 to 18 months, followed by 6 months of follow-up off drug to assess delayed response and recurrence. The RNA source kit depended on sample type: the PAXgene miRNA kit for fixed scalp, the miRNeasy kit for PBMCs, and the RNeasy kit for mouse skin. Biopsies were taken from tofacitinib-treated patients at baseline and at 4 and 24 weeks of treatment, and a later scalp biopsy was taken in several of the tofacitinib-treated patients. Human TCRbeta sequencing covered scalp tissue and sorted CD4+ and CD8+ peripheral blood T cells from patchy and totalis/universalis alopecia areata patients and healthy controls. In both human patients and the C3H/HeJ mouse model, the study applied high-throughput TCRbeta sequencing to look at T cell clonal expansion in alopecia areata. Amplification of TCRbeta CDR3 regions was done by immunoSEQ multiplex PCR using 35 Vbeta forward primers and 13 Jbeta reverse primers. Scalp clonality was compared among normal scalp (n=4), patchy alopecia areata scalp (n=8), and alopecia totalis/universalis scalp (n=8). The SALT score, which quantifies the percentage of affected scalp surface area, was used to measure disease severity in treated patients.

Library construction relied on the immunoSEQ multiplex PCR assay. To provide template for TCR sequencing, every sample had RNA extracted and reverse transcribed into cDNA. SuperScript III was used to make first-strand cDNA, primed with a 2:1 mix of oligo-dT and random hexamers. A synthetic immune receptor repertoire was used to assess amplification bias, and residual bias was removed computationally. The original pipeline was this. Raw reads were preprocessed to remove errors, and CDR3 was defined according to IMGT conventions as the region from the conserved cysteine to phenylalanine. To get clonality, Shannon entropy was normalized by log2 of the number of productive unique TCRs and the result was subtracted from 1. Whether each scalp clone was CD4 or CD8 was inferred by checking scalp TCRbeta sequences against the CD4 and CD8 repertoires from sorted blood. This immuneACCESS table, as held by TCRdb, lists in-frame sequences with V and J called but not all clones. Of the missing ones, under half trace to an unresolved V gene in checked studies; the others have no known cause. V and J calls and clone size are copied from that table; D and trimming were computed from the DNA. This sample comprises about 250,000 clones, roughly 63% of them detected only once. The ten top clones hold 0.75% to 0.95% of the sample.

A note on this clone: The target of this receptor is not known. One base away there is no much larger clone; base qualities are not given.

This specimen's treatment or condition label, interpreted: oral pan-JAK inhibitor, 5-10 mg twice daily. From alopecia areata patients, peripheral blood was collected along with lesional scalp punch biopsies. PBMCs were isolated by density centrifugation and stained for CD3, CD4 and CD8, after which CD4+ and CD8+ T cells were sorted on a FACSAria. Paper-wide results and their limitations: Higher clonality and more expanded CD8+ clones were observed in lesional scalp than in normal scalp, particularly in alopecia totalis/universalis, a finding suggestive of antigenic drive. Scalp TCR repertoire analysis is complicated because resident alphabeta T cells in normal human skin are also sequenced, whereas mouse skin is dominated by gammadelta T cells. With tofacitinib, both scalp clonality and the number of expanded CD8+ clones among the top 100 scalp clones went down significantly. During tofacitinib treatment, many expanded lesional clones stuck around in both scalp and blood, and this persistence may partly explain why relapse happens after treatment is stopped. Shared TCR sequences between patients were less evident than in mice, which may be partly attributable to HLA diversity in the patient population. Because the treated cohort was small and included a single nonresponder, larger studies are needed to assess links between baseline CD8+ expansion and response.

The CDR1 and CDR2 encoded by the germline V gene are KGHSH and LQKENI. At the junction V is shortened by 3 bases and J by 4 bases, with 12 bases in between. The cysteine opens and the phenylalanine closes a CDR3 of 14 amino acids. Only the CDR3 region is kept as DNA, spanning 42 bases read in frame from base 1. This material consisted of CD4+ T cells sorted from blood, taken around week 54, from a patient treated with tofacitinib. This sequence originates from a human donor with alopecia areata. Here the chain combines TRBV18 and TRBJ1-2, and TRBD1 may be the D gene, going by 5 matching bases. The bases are TGTGCCAGCTCACCTCTAGACAGTTCCTATGGCTACACCTTC. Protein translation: CASSPLDSSYGYTF. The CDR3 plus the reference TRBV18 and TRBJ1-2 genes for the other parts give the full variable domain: NAGVMQNPRHLVRRRGQEARLRCSPMKGHSHVYWYRQLPEEGLKFMVYLQKENIIDESGMPKERFSAEFPKEGPSILRIQQVVRGDSAAYFCASSPLDSSYGYTFGSGTRLTVV.